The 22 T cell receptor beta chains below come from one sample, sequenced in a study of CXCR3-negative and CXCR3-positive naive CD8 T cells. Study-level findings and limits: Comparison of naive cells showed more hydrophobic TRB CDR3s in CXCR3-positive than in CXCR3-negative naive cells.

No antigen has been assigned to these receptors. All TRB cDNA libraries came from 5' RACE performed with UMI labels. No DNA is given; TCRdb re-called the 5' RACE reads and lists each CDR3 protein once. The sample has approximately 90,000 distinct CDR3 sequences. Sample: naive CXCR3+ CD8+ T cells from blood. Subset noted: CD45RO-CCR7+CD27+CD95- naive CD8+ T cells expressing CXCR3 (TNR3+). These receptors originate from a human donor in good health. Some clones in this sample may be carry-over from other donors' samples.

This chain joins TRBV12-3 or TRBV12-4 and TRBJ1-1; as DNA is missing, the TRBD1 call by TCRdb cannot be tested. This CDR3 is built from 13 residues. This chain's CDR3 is CASSYRGGTEAFF.

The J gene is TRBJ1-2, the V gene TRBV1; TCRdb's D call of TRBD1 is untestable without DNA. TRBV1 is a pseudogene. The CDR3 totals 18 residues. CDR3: CTSSPPGAVNNLDYGYTF.

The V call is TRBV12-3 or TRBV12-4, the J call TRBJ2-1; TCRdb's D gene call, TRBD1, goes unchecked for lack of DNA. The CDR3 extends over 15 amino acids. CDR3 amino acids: CASSQPQGSGNEQFF.

The CDR3 region is CASSVSEEQFF. The V and J genes are TRBV9 and TRBJ2-1. The CDR3 has 11 residues. Germline V lookup: CDR1 SGDLS, CDR2 YYNGEE.

CDR3 sequence: CASSLPYGLSYEQYF. The chain carries TRBV7-2 and TRBJ2-7. This CDR3 region has 15 residues. Looked up from germline, CDR1 is SGHTA and CDR2 is FQGNSA.

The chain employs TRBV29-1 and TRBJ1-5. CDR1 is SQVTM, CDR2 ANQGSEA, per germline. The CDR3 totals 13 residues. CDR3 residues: CSVVEGGNQPQHF.

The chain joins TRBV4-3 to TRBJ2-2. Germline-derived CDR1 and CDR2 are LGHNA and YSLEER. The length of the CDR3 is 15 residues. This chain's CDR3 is CASSQVWGSTGELFF.

This CDR3 reads CSVEDPSTGTEAFF. V is TRBV29-1 and J is TRBJ1-1; the D gene TCRdb calls, TRBD1, cannot be checked with no DNA. The V gene's germline CDR1 is SQVTM and CDR2 ANQGSEA. This CDR3 has 14 amino acids.

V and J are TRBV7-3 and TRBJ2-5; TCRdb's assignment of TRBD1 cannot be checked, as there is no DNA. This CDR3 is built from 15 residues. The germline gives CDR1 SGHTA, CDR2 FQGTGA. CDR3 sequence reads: CASSSGQGMHRTQYF. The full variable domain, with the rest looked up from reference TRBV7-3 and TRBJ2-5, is GAGVSQTPSNKVTEKGKYVELRCDPISGHTALYWYRQSLGQGPEFLIYFQGTGAADDSGLPNDRFFAVRPEGSVSTLKIQRTERGDSAVYLCASSSGQGMHRTQYFGPGTRLLVL.

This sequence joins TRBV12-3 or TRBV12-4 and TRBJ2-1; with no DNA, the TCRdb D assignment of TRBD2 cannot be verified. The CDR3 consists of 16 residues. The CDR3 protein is CASSLARAVGRNEQFF.

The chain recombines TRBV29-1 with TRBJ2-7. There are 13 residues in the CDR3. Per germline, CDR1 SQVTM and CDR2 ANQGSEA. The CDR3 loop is CSVVASTDFEQYF.

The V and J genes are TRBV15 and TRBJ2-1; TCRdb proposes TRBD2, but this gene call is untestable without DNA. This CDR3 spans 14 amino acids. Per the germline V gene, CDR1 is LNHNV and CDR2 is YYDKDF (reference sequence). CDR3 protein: CATSRDGGYNEQFF. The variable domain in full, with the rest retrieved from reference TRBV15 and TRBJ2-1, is DAMVIQNPRYQVTQFGKPVTLSCSQTLNHNVMYWYQQKSSQAPKLLFHYYDKDFNNEADTPDNFQSRRPNTSFCFLDIRSPGLGDTAMYLCATSRDGGYNEQFFGPGTRLTVL.

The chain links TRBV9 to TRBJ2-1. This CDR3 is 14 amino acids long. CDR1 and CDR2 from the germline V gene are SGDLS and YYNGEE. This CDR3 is CASRSAGAYNEQFF.

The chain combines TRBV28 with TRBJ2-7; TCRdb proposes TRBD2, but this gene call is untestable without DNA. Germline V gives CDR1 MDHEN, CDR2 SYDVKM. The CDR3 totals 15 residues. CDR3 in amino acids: CASSLGAGRNYEQYF.

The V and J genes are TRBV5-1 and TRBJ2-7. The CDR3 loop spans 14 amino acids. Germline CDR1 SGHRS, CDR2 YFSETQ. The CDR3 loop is CASSYYSDSYEQYF.

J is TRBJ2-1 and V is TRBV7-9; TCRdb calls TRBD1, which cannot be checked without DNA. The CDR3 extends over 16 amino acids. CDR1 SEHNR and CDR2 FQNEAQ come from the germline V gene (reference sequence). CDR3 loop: CASSYSGTGSGNEQFF.

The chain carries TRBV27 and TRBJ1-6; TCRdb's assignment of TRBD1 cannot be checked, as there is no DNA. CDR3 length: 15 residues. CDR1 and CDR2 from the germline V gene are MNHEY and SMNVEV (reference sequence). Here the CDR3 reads CASNLVGGENSPLHF.

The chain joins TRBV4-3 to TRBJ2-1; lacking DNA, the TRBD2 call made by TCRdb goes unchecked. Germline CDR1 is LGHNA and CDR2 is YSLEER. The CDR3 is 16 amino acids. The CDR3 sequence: CASSQEGGTPLGEQFF.

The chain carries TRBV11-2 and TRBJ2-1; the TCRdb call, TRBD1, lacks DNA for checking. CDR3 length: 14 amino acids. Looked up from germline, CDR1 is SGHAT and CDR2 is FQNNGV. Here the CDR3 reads CASSPLSTDNEQFF.

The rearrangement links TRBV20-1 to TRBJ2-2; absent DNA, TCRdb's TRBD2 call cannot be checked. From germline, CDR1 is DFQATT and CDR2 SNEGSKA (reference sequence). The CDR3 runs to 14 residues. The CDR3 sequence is CSARALAASGELFF.

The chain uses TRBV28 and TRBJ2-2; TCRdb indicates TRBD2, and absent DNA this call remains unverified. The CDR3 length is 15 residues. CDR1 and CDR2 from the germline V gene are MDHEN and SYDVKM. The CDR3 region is CASSLGLAGTGELFF. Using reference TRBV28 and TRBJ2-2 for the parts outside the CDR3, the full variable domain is DVKVTQSSRYLVKRTGEKVFLECVQDMDHENMFWYRQDPGLGLRLIYFSYDVKMKEKGDIPEGYSVSREKKERFSLILESASTNQTSMYLCASSLGLAGTGELFFGEGSRLTVL.

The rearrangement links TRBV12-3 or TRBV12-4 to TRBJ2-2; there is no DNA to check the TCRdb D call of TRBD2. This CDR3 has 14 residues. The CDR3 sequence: CASSLIEGTGELFF.